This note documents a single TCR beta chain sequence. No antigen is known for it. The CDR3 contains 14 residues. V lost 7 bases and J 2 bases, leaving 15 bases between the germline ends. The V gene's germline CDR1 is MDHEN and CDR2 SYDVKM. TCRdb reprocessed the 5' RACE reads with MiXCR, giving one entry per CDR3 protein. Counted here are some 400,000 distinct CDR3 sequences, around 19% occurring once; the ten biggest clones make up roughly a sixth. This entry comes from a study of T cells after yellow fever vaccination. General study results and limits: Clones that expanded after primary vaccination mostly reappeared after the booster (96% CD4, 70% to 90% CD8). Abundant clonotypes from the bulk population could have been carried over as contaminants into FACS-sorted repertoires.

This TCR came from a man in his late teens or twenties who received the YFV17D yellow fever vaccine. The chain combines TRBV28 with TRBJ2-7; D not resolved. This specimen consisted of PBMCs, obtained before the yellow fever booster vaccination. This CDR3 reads CASTPSESTYEQYF. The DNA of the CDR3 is TGTGCCAGCACCCCGAGCGAGTCTACCTACGAGCAGTACTTC.